This TCR beta chain derives from a study of CD8+CD57+ T cells in acquired aplastic anemia. Whole-study context: When averaged, DNA from sorted CD4+ and CD8+ cells came to about 3 ug.

CD8+CD57+ cell expansion had been shown by flow cytometry in patients chosen for sequencing. As a group, the patients uniformly had severe acquired aplastic anemia. Untreated patients provided the blood samples, with no therapy given before sampling. Study findings and constraints: The same twenty-nine CD8+ CDR3 sequences occurred in patients and in controls.

TCR beta VDJ and CDR3 profiles were obtained from a genomic DNA template. From the reads, TCRdb called clonotypes with MiXCR, one entry per CDR3 protein. Of roughly 250,000 distinct CDR3 sequences listed, approximately 82% are singletons. Looked up from germline, CDR1 is SGHNT and CDR2 is YENEEA. V lost 1 base and J 7 bases, leaving 19 bases between the germline ends. The CDR3 has 16 residues. To note about this clonotype: Its antigen is unidentified.

This receptor was identified in a human donor with aplastic anemia. The chain has TRBV11-3 and TRBJ1-2; no clear D. The source material was sorted CD4+, CD8+, or CD8+CD57+ T cells (not recorded which) from PBMCs. As DNA, the CDR3 is TGTGCCAGCAGCTTAGCGGGAGGTCGACTGGGAATTGGCTACACCTTC. This gives the protein CASSLAGGRLGIGYTF. Together with reference TRBV11-3 and TRBJ1-2, the CDR3 gives the full variable domain: EAGVVQSPRYKIIEKKQPVAFWCNPISGHNTLYWYLQNLGQGPELLIRYENEEAVDDSQLPKDRFSAERLKGVDSTLKIQPAELGDSAVYLCASSLAGGRLGIGYTFGSGTRLTVV.